The rows below give T cell receptor beta chains drawn from one sample of a study of T cell repertoires in cytomegalovirus infection. Their antigens remain unidentified. Each CDR3 protein gets one entry after TCRdb re-called the reads with MiXCR. Seen here are 100,000 to 150,000 distinct CDR3 sequences, roughly a quarter observed once, and the top ten hold roughly 35%. What was sequenced was PBMCs, sequenced either directly or after in vitro stimulation (not recorded which). These receptors originate from a human donor in good health (CMV status not recorded). Some clones in this sample may be carry-over from other donors' samples. Each CDR3 is given with its conserved first and last residue. D genes are given only for firm matches. Expanded clones get a size class; other rows say once, few or many, or leave the size out.

TRBV9	NA	TRBJ1-2	many	CASSPMPGSNYGYTF	TGTGCCAGCAGCCCAATGCCCGGGTCCAACTATGGCTACACCTTC
TRBV7-2	NA	TRBJ2-1	NA	CASRLTGTRSNNEQFF	TGTGCCAGCAGACTAACCGGGACCCGAAGCAACAATGAGCAGTTCTTC
TRBV6-2/TRBV6-3	TRBD2	TRBJ2-1	NA	CASRVAGGPLEQFF	TGTGCCAGCAGGGTAGCGGGAGGGCCTTTGGAGCAGTTCTTC
TRBV6-2/TRBV6-3	NA	TRBJ1-1	NA	CASSYTGTEAFF	TGTGCCAGCAGTTATACGGGGACTGAAGCTTTCTTT
TRBV4-3	NA	TRBJ1-6	many	CASSQDAEGGGSPLHF	TGCGCCAGCAGCCAAGATGCGGAAGGCGGGGGTTCACCCCTCCACTTT
TRBV12-3/TRBV12-4	NA	TRBJ2-6	NA	CASSPTRAGANVLTF	TGTGCCAGCAGTCCTACTAGGGCTGGGGCCAACGTCCTGACTTTC
TRBV7-6	NA	TRBJ2-5	many	CASSLVGQGASGLQTQYF	TGTGCCAGCAGCTTAGTTGGTCAGGGGGCTAGCGGTTTGCAGACCCAGTACTTC
TRBV4-1	TRBD2	TRBJ2-7	few	CASSQPGLDAYEQYF	TGCGCCAGCAGCCAACCGGGACTAGACGCCTACGAGCAGTACTTC
TRBV18	NA	TRBJ2-2	few	CASQIRQDTGELFF	TGTGCCAGTCAAATCCGACAGGATACCGGGGAGCTGTTTTTT
TRBV7-9	TRBD2	TRBJ2-1	NA	CASSQSSGRGNEQFF	TGTGCCAGCAGCCAGTCTAGCGGGAGGGGTAATGAGCAGTTCTTC
TRBV12-3/TRBV12-4	NA	TRBJ1-5	few	CASSPGQHVGNQPQHF	TGTGCCAGCAGCCCAGGACAGCATGTAGGCAATCAGCCCCAGCATTTT
TRBV10-3	NA	TRBJ2-3	many	CASAGEETDTQYF	TGTGCCAGTGCAGGGGAGGAGACAGATACGCAGTATTTT
TRBV10-3	TRBD1	TRBJ2-7	few	CAISSPQGAREQYF	TGTGCCATCAGCTCACCACAGGGGGCCCGCGAGCAGTACTTC
TRBV12-3/TRBV12-4	NA	TRBJ2-1	NA	CASSSTDRYNEQFF	TGTGCCAGCAGCTCAACCGACCGGTACAATGAGCAGTTCTTC
TRBV28	TRBD2	TRBJ2-1	few	CASSLLLAGAGEQFF	TGTGCCAGCAGTTTATTACTAGCGGGAGCCGGGGAGCAGTTCTTC
TRBV5-4	NA	TRBJ1-5	few	CASSFGPGLNQPQHF	TGTGCCAGCAGCTTCGGACCGGGCCTCAATCAGCCCCAGCATTTT
TRBV5-6	NA	TRBJ2-1	NA	CASSLGLAGLANEQFF	TGTGCCAGCAGCTTGGGACTCGCAGGACTGGCAAATGAGCAGTTCTTC
TRBV5-8	NA	TRBJ2-5	NA	CASDLVIWGETQYF	TGTGCCAGCGATTTGGTGATTTGGGGGGAGACCCAGTACTTC
TRBV15	NA	TRBJ1-2	few	CATSREPPGAGYGYTF	TGTGCCACCAGCAGAGAGCCGCCGGGGGCAGGCTATGGCTACACCTTC
TRBV27	NA	TRBJ2-7	NA	CASAALGVPEQYF	TGTGCCAGTGCAGCTCTGGGCGTCCCTGAGCAGTACTTC
TRBV4-2	NA	TRBJ2-1	NA	CASSQAQMGSMNEQFF	TGTGCCAGCAGCCAAGCCCAGATGGGGTCGATGAATGAGCAGTTCTTC
TRBV7-6	NA	TRBJ1-2	NA	CASSLDSLMGYTF	TGTGCCAGCAGCTTAGACAGTCTAATGGGCTACACCTTC
TRBV19	NA	TRBJ1-2	few	CASSMTLDSNYGYTF	TGTGCCAGTAGTATGACCCTGGACAGCAACTATGGCTACACCTTC
TRBV19	NA	TRBJ2-3	NA	CASSSGQFTDTQYF	TGTGCCAGTAGTTCGGGACAATTCACAGATACGCAGTATTTT
TRBV2	TRBD1	TRBJ1-4	NA	CASSGGQQNEKLFF	TGTGCCAGCAGTGGGGGACAGCAAAATGAAAAACTGTTTTTT
TRBV7-2	TRBD1	TRBJ1-1	NA	CASSLEWTGRTEAFF	TGTGCCAGCAGCTTAGAATGGACAGGGCGAACTGAAGCTTTCTTT
TRBV19	NA	TRBJ2-5	NA	CASSLLRFEGTQYF	TGTGCCAGTAGTCTACTCCGATTTGAGGGGACCCAGTACTTC
TRBV7-9	TRBD1	TRBJ1-2	NA	CASSSTTGGSNYGYTF	TGTGCCAGCAGCTCGACGACAGGGGGATCTAACTATGGCTACACCTTC
TRBV6-5	TRBD1	TRBJ1-5	once	CASSPTGGGYQPQHF	TGTGCCAGCAGCCCGACAGGGGGCGGATATCAGCCCCAGCATTTT
TRBV18	NA	TRBJ1-6	NA	CASSPQTNSPLHF	TGTGCCAGCTCACCGCAAACGAATTCACCCCTCCACTTT
TRBV7-2	TRBD1	TRBJ2-7	NA	CASSRGQGAPYEQYF	TGTGCCAGCAGCCGGGGACAGGGGGCTCCCTACGAGCAGTACTTC
TRBV20-1	TRBD1	TRBJ1-4	many	CSATTDRGLEKLFF	TGCAGTGCTACCACGGACAGGGGGCTTGAAAAACTGTTTTTT
TRBV27	TRBD1	TRBJ2-5	NA	CASSSPGQGEETQYF	TGTGCCAGCAGTTCCCCGGGACAGGGGGAAGAGACCCAGTACTTC
TRBV20-1	NA	TRBJ1-4	NA	CSAEGESTNEKLFF	TGCAGTGCCGAGGGAGAGTCAACTAATGAAAAACTGTTTTTT
TRBV29-1	NA	TRBJ2-5	few	CSVSTDQETQYF	TGCAGCGTTTCGACGGACCAAGAGACCCAGTACTTC
TRBV19	TRBD2	TRBJ2-7	NA	CASSKASGIPGEQYF	TGTGCCAGTAGTAAAGCTAGCGGGATCCCAGGGGAGCAGTACTTC
TRBV7-2	NA	TRBJ1-1	many	CASSPWVRGTEAFF	TGTGCCAGCAGCCCATGGGTTAGGGGTACTGAAGCTTTCTTT
TRBV11-2	TRBD2	TRBJ2-1	many	CASSTPGLSPSSEQFF	TGTGCCAGCAGCACTCCGGGACTATCCCCCTCTAGTGAGCAGTTCTTC
TRBV19	NA	TRBJ1-5	few	CASQSVTGSNQPQHF	TGTGCCAGTCAGTCGGTTACAGGTAGCAATCAGCCCCAGCATTTT
TRBV6-5	TRBD2	TRBJ2-5	many	CASSYGAGVRGETQYF	TGTGCCAGCAGTTACGGGGCGGGAGTACGGGGAGAGACCCAGTACTTC
TRBV11-2	TRBD1	TRBJ2-2	NA	CASKKTGGAGGELFF	TGTGCCAGCAAAAAAACAGGGGGCGCGGGCGGGGAGCTGTTTTTT
TRBV25-1	NA	TRBJ2-4	NA	CASSGQLAKNIQYF	TGTGCCAGCAGTGGGCAGTTAGCCAAAAACATTCAGTACTTC
TRBV7-4	NA	TRBJ1-1	NA	CASSLEAVPATEAFF	TGTGCCAGCAGCTTAGAGGCGGTCCCAGCCACTGAAGCTTTCTTT
TRBV20-1	NA	TRBJ2-3	few	CSARKGVRDTQYF	TGCAGTGCGAGGAAGGGGGTCCGGGATACGCAGTATTTT
TRBV12-3/TRBV12-4	TRBD2	TRBJ2-1	many	CASSLGRASAGGGNEQFF	TGTGCCAGCAGTTTGGGGAGGGCGTCAGCGGGAGGGGGCAATGAGCAGTTCTTC
TRBV29-1	NA	TRBJ2-1	NA	CSVESGRGAIYNEQFF	TGCAGCGTTGAGAGCGGCAGGGGAGCGATTTACAATGAGCAGTTCTTC
TRBV6-5	TRBD2	TRBJ2-7	NA	CASKRAGGLHEQYF	TGTGCCAGCAAACGAGCGGGAGGGCTCCACGAGCAGTACTTC
TRBV24-1	TRBD2	TRBJ2-1	NA	CATSDHVGLAESSYNEQFF	TGTGCCACCAGTGATCACGTGGGACTAGCGGAGAGCTCCTACAATGAGCAGTTCTTC
TRBV4-3	TRBD1	TRBJ1-2	few	CASSRSGTGSNYGYTF	TGCGCCAGCAGTCGATCGGGGACAGGGAGTAACTATGGCTACACCTTC
TRBV12-3/TRBV12-4	TRBD2	TRBJ2-3	few	CASRSSGRSDTQYF	TGTGCCAGCAGGTCTAGCGGGAGGTCAGATACGCAGTATTTT